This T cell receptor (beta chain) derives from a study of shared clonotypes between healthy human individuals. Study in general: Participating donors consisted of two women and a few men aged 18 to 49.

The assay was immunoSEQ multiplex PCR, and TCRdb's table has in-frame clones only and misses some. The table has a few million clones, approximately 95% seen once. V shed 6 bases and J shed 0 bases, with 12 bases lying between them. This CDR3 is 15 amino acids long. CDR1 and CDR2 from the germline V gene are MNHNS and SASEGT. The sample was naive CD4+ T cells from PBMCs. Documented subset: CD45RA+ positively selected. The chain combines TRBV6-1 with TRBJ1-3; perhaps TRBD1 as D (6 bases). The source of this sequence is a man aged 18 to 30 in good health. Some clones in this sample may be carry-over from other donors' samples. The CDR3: CASRVRGDSGNTIYF. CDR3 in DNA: TGTGCCAGCAGAGTCAGGGGCGACTCTGGAAACACCATATATTTT.